Listed below are T cell receptor beta chains from one sample, sequenced in a study of cytomegalovirus exposure and HLA in healthy donors. Libraries were prepared by immunoSEQ multiplex PCR; TCRdb keeps only in-frame clonotypes and omits some of them. The sample holds roughly 250,000 clones; roughly two thirds are singletons and the top ten take 2% to 2.5%. Input material: PBMCs. Receptors were obtained from a female donor in good health and CMV-seronegative. Each CDR3 is given with its conserved first and last residue. Fields, in order: J gene, V gene, clone size, D gene, CDR3 DNA, CDR3 protein. D genes are given only for firm matches. Rows may omit the clone size; those that give it use once, few, many or a size class.

>TRBJ1-1|TRBV19|few|-
TGTGCCAGTAGTATCTATGGAGCGGAGAACACTGAAGCTTTCTTT
CASSIYGAENTEAFF
>TRBJ1-3|TRBV30|-|-
TGTGCCTGGAGTGTAGGGGGGGCGCGGAACACCATATATTTT
CAWSVGGARNTIYF
>TRBJ2-1|TRBV6-1|-|TRBD2
TGTGCCTCACAAAAGCTAGCGGGAACCTACAATGAGCAGTTCTTC
CASQKLAGTYNEQFF
>TRBJ2-1|TRBV11-3|few|TRBD2
TGTGCCAGCAGCATAGGACTAGCGGGTAGCTCCTACAATGAGCAGTTCTTC
CASSIGLAGSSYNEQFF
>TRBJ2-4|TRBV4-1|-|-
TGCGCCAGCAGCCAAGGATCCCTAGGTAACATTCAGTACTTC
CASSQGSLGNIQYF
>TRBJ2-1|TRBV7-9|-|-
TGTGCCAGCAGCTTAGCAGCGGCCATGAGAAATGAGCAGTTCTTC
CASSLAAAMRNEQFF
>TRBJ1-2|TRBV7-2|few|TRBD1
TGTGCCAGCAGCGGAACCGGGACAGTTAACCTTGGCTACACCTTC
CASSGTGTVNLGYTF
>TRBJ2-7|TRBV7-9|-|-
TGTGCCAGCAGCTTACCGTACGGGGAAGAGCAGTACTTC
CASSLPYGEEQYF
>TRBJ2-1|TRBV29-1|-|-
TGCAGCGTTGACCCGTACAATGAGCAGTTCTTC
CSVDPYNEQFF
>TRBJ1-1|TRBV30|-|-
TGTGCCTCCGACAGCGTGGCTGAAGCTTTCTTT
CASDSVAEAFF
>TRBJ1-2|TRBV28|-|TRBD1
TGTGCCAGCCGAAGACAGGGGGCGGACTATGGCTACACCTTC
CASRRQGADYGYTF
>TRBJ2-7|TRBV5-4|-|TRBD2
TGTGCCAGCAGCTTGGGAGGCGGGAGGGCCCCCTACGAGCAGTACTTC
CASSLGGGRAPYEQYF
>TRBJ1-4|TRBV7-9|few|-
TGTGCCAGCAGCCCCGCGGGTGAAAAACTGTTTTTT
CASSPAGEKLFF
>TRBJ2-3|TRBV10-2|-|-
TGCGCCAGCAGGGCCCTAGATGCTAGCACAGATACGCAGTATTTT
CASRALDASTDTQYF
>TRBJ2-7|TRBV27|once|TRBD1
TGTGCCAGCAGCAAACGATCCGGGACAGTCAGCTCCTACGAGCAGTACTTC
CASSKRSGTVSSYEQYF
>TRBJ2-1|TRBV15|-|TRBD1
TGTGCCACCAGCATGGCCCCGGGACAGGGCTACAATGAGCAGTTCTTC
CATSMAPGQGYNEQFF
>TRBJ1-1|TRBV28|-|-
TGTGCCAGCAGTCCCAGGGTAATCACTGAAGCTTTCTTT
CASSPRVITEAFF
>TRBJ2-7|TRBV7-9|-|TRBD2
TGTGCCAGCAGCCCCACCGGGACTAGCAACGAGCAGTACTTC
CASSPTGTSNEQYF
>TRBJ2-2|TRBV11-3|-|-
TGTGCCAGCAGCTTACTGACCGGGGAGCTGTTTTTT
CASSLLTGELFF
>TRBJ2-7|TRBV2|-|-
TGTGCCAGCAGTGTAGTTCGCGGGGAGCAGTACTTC
CASSVVRGEQYF
>TRBJ2-5|TRBV7-9|-|TRBD1
TGTGCCAGCAGCTTAGCGGGACAGGGTCCCCCCTACTTC
CASSLAGQGPPYF
>TRBJ1-3|TRBV4-2|-|-
TGTGCCAGCAGCCAAGATAAAGCACAGAACACCATATATTTT
CASSQDKAQNTIYF